This T cell receptor (beta chain) was found in a study of T cells after yellow fever vaccination. About the study: Any fraction with a low cell number was prepared using SMART-Seq v4 Ultra Low Input.

Notes on the study in general: On re-exposure, the response was weaker but peaked faster, at day 5 versus 15. Most clones from primary vaccination were detected again post-booster (approximately 97% CD4, approximately 90% CD8).

Template-switching 5'RACE yielded the TCR cDNA; a universal primer site and UMIs were added in the process. TCRdb processed the 5' RACE reads anew with MiXCR; each CDR3 protein has one entry. The sample records some 500,000 distinct CDR3 sequences, approximately 15% being singletons. The V gene lost 4 bases and the J gene lost 3 bases, with 11 bases spanning the gap. The CDR3 length is 14 residues. Looked up from germline, CDR1 is SGHDT and CDR2 is YYEEEE. This clonotype has just a few counts. Its target is unknown. The chain combines TRBV5-6 with TRBJ2-1; D is possibly TRBD2 (6 bases). Material: PBMCs, obtained on the day of the yellow fever booster vaccination. The TCR was taken from a man aged 25-40 years who received the YFV17D yellow fever vaccine. For the CDR3, the DNA is TGTGCCAGCAGCCCCTATAGCGGCTACAATGAGCAGTTCTTC. Encoded protein: CASSPYSGYNEQFF.